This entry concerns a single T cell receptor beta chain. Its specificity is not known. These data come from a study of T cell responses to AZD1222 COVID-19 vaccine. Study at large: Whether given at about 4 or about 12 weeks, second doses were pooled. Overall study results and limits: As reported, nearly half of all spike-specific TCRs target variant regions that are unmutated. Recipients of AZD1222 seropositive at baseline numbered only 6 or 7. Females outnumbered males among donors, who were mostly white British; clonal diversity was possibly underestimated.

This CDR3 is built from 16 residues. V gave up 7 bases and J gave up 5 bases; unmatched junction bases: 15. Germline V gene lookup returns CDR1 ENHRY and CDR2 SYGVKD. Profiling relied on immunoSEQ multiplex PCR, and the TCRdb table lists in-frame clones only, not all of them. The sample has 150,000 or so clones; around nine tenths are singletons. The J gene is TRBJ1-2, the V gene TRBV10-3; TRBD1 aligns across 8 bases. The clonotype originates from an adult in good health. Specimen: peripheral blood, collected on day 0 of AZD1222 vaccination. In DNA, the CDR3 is TGTGCCATCACCTCGTCCGGGACAGGACTTGTATATGGCTACACCTTC. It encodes CAITSSGTGLVYGYTF.